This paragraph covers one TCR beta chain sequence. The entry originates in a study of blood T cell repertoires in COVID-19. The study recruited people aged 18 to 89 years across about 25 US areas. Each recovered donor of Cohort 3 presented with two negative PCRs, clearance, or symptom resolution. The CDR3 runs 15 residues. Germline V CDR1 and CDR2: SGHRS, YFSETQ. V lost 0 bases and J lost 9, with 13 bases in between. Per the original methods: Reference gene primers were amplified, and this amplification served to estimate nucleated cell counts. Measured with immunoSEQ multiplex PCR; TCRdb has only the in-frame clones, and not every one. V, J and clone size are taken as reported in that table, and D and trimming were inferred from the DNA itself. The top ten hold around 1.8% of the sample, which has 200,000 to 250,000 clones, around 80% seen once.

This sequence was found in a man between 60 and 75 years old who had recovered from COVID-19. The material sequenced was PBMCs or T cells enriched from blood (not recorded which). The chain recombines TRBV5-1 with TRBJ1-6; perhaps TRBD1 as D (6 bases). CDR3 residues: CASSLAPGDGSPLHF. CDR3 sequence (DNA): TGCGCCAGCAGCTTGGCCCCAGGGGACGGTTCACCCCTCCACTTT.